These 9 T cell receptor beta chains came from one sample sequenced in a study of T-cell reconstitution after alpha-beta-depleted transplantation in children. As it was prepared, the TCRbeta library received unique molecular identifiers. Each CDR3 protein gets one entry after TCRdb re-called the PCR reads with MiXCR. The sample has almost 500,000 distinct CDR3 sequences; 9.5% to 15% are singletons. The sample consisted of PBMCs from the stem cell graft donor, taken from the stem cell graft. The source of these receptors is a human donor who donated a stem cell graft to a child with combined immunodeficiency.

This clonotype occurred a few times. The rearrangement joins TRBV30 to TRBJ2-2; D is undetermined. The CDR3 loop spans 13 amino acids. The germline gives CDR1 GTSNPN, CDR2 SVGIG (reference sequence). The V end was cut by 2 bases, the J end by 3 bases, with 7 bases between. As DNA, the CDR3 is TGTGCCTGGAGTTTCCCCTACACCGGGGAGCTGTTTTTT. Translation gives CAWSFPYTGELFF.

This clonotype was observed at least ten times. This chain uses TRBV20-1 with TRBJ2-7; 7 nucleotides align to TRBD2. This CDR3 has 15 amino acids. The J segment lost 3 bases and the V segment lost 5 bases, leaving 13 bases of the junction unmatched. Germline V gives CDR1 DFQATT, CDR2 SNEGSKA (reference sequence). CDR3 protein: CSALGRAGIYYEQYF. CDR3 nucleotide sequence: TGCAGTGCTCTTGGCCGAGCGGGGATTTACTACGAGCAGTACTTC.

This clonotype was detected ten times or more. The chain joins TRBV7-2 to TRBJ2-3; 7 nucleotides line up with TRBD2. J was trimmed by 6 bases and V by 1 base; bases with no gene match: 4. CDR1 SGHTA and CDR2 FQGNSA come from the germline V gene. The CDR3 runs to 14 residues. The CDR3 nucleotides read TGTGCCAGCAGCTTAGGCGGGAGTAAGGATACGCAGTATTTT. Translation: CASSLGGSKDTQYF.

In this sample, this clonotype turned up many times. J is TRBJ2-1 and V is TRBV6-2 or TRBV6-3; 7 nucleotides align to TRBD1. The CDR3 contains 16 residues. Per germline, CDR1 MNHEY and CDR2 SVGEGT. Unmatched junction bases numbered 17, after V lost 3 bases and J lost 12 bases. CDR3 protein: CASSYYPLGQDLGQFF. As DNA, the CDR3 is TGTGCCAGCAGTTATTATCCCCTAGGACAGGACCTTGGGCAGTTCTTC.

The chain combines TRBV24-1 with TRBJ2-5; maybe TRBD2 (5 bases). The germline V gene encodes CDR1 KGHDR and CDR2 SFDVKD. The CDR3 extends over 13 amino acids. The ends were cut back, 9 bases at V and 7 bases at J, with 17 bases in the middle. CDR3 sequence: CATARSLRGTQYF. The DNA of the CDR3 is TGTGCCACCGCCAGGTCCCTACGGGGGACCCAGTACTTC.

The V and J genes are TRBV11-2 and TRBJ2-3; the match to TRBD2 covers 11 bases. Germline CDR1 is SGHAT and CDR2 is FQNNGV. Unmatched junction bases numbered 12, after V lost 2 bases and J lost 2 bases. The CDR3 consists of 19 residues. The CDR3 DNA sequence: TGTGCCAGCAGCTTACTCGCATACCGACTAGCGGGGCCCACAGATACGCAGTATTTT. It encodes CASSLLAYRLAGPTDTQYF.

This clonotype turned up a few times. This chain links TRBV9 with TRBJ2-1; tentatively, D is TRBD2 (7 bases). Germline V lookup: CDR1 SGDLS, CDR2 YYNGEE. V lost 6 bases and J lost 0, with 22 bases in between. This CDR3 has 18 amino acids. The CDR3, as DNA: TGTGCCAGCACCTCCGGGGGGCTTATCGGGAGCTCCTACAATGAGCAGTTCTTC. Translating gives CASTSGGLIGSSYNEQFF.

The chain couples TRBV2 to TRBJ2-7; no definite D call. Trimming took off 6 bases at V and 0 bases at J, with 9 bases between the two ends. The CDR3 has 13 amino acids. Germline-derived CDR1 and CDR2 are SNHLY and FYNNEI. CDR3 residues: CASSPLRSYEQYF. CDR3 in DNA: TGTGCCAGCAGCCCGCTCCGCTCCTACGAGCAGTACTTC.

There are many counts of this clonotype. The CDR3: CASSSGTGRIAFF. Here the CDR3 DNA reads TGTGCCAGCAGTTCGGGGACAGGAAGGATCGCTTTCTTT. The chain links TRBV12-3 or TRBV12-4 to TRBJ1-1; 8 positions agree with TRBD1. Trimming cost V 4 bases and J 11 bases; bases outside gene matches: 9. The CDR3 covers 13 residues.